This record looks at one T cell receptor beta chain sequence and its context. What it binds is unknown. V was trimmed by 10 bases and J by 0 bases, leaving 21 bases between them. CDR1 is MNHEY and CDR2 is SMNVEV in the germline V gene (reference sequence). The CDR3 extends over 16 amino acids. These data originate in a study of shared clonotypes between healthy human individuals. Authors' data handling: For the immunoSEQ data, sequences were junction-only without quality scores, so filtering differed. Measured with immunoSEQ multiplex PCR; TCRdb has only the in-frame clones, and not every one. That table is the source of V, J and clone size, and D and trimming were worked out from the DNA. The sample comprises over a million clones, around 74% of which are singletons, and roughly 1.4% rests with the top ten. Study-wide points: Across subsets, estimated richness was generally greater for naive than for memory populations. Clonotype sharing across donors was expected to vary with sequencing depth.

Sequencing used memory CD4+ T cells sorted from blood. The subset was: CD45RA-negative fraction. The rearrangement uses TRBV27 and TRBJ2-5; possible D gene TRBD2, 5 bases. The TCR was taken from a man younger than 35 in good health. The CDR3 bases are TGTGCCACCAAATCTTGGCGGGCGGAGAACCAAGAGACCCAGTACTTC. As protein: CATKSWRAENQETQYF.